This T cell receptor (beta chain) was identified during a study of blood T cell repertoires in COVID-19. The overall study: The United States, Italy and Spain were the sources of the acute and convalescent COVID-19 samples. The analysed material was cDNA or gDNA that came from T cells, B-cell-depleted T cells, or PBMCs.

In the authors' methods: Researchers report that nucleated cell counts were estimated from reference gene primer amplification. Some clones are missing from TCRdb's copy, which holds only in-frame ones; the method was immunoSEQ multiplex PCR. The V and J calls and clone size come from that table; D and trimming were worked out from the DNA. The data show some 100,000 clones, with roughly nine tenths seen just once and around 1.5% held by the top ten. By proportion, this clone is medium-sized. Germline assignment: CDR1 LGHNA and CDR2 YSLEER. This CDR3 has 14 residues. The V end lost 0 bases, the J end lost 1 base, and 6 bases lay between the germline ends.

The rearrangement uses TRBV4-3 and TRBJ1-1, with D uncertain. The sequence derives from a human donor with active COVID-19. The donor label of this sample is uncertain. The sequenced material came from peripheral blood. CDR3 in amino acids: CASSQDEENTEAFF. The CDR3 region has the DNA TGCGCCAGCAGCCAAGATGAGGAGAACACTGAAGCTTTCTTT.